A single T cell receptor (beta chain) is shown here with its context. Antigen specificity is unknown. Germline lookup yields CDR1 ENHRY and CDR2 SYGVKD. This CDR3 is 14 amino acids long. Trimming removed 7 bases at V and 6 bases at J, with 19 bases between. Assay: immunoSEQ multiplex PCR; the TCRdb copy retains only in-frame clones and omits some. The sample has 2 million to 2.5 million clones; roughly 93% are singletons. This entry is derived from a study of shared clonotypes between healthy human individuals. The donors were adults (healthy and HIV-negative) with no recent acute infections or vaccinations. Findings and caveats of the study: Naive subsets typically showed greater estimated richness than memory subsets. The naive CD4 repertoires of several donors were compared, and 5% to 6.5% of clonotypes were shared. An effect of sequencing depth on clonotype sharing among donors was expected.

The receptor comes from a man in his late teens or twenties in good health. Some clones in this sample may be carry-over from other donors' samples. The gene calls are TRBV10-3 and TRBJ2-7; D possibly uses TRBD1 or TRBD2 (5 bases each). The sequencing sample was made of naive CD4+ T cells from PBMCs. The subset is: CD45RA+ positively selected. The CDR3 sequence: CAITDAGTAGEQYF. As DNA, the CDR3 is TGTGCCATCACCGACGCCGGGACCGCGGGCGAGCAGTACTTC.